These T cell receptor beta chains were read from a single sample in a study of CD8+ T cells in alopecia areata. TCRdb keeps only in-frame clones here, not all; method: immunoSEQ multiplex PCR. This table holds 130,000 to 150,000 clones, around 51% found once. Here the sequenced sample was CD4+ T cells sorted from blood, taken at week 0. These receptors were obtained from a human donor with alopecia areata. Both conserved end residues are part of each CDR3. D genes are given only for firm matches. The listing skips clone size in some rows; elsewhere it reads once, few, many or a size class.

cdr3_nt: TGTGCCAGCTCACCCACGAGGGTTGGTGAAAAACTGTTTTTT
cdr3_aa: CASSPTRVGEKLFF
clone_size: NA
j_call: TRBJ1-4
v_call: TRBV18
d_call: NA

cdr3_nt: TGCGCCAGCAGCCATGGACAGGGGCAAGGGGGCTACACCTTC
cdr3_aa: CASSHGQGQGGYTF
clone_size: NA
j_call: TRBJ1-2
v_call: TRBV4-1
d_call: TRBD1

cdr3_nt: TGTGCCAGCAGTGATGAGGACGGAACCTACAATGAGCAGTTCTTC
cdr3_aa: CASSDEDGTYNEQFF
clone_size: NA
j_call: TRBJ2-1
v_call: TRBV2
d_call: NA

cdr3_nt: TGTGCCAGCAGTTCGGGGACTCTCCAGCGCGAGCAGTACTTC
cdr3_aa: CASSSGTLQREQYF
clone_size: few
j_call: TRBJ2-7
v_call: TRBV28
d_call: NA

cdr3_nt: TGTGCCAGCAGCGTATCTGGAAACACCATATATTTT
cdr3_aa: CASSVSGNTIYF
clone_size: few
j_call: TRBJ1-3
v_call: TRBV9
d_call: NA

cdr3_nt: TGTGCCAGCAGCGCCGGGACTAGCGGGAGATTGTTCTTC
cdr3_aa: CASSAGTSGRLFF
clone_size: NA
j_call: TRBJ2-1
v_call: TRBV7-3
d_call: TRBD2

cdr3_nt: TGTGCCTGGAGTCTTCTGGGGGGGGAGCAGTACTTC
cdr3_aa: CAWSLLGGEQYF
clone_size: NA
j_call: TRBJ2-7
v_call: TRBV30
d_call: TRBD2

cdr3_nt: TGTGCCTGGAGGGGATCGAACACTGAAGCTTTCTTT
cdr3_aa: CAWRGSNTEAFF
clone_size: few
j_call: TRBJ1-1
v_call: TRBV30
d_call: NA

cdr3_nt: TGTGCCAGCAGCGAGGGGACTAGCGGTAACACAGATACGCAGTATTTT
cdr3_aa: CASSEGTSGNTDTQYF
clone_size: NA
j_call: TRBJ2-3
v_call: TRBV7-9
d_call: TRBD2

cdr3_nt: NA
cdr3_aa: CAWSVFGQGNTF
clone_size: NA
j_call: TRBJ1-2
v_call: TRBV30
d_call: NA

cdr3_nt: TGTGCCAGCAGCTTGACTAGCGGGAGTGGGCAGTACTTC
cdr3_aa: CASSLTSGSGQYF
clone_size: few
j_call: TRBJ2-7
v_call: TRBV7-3
d_call: TRBD2

cdr3_nt: TGTGCCACCGCGACAGGGCTCATGAACACTGAAGCTTTCTTT
cdr3_aa: CATATGLMNTEAFF
clone_size: many
j_call: TRBJ1-1
v_call: TRBV6-6
d_call: TRBD1

cdr3_nt: TGTGCCAGCAGGTTGGACAGTAATAGCAATCAGCCCCAGCATTTT
cdr3_aa: CASRLDSNSNQPQHF
clone_size: NA
j_call: TRBJ1-5
v_call: TRBV6-5
d_call: NA

cdr3_nt: TGCAGCGTTGCCGTGAGTGAGAACACTGAAGCTTTCTTT
cdr3_aa: CSVAVSENTEAFF
clone_size: NA
j_call: TRBJ1-1
v_call: TRBV29-1
d_call: NA

cdr3_nt: TGTGCCACCGAGACCGGGGAGCTGTTTTTT
cdr3_aa: CATETGELFF
clone_size: few
j_call: TRBJ2-2
v_call: TRBV10-3
d_call: NA

cdr3_nt: TGCGCCAGCAGTGAAATAGCGGTCTCCTACAATGAGCAGTTCTTC
cdr3_aa: CASSEIAVSYNEQFF
clone_size: few
j_call: TRBJ2-1
v_call: TRBV10-1
d_call: NA

cdr3_nt: TGTGCCAGCAGCGACGGTCGGCTAGCGGGATGGGGGAGCTCCTACGAGCAGTACTTC
cdr3_aa: CASSDGRLAGWGSSYEQYF
clone_size: few
j_call: TRBJ2-7
v_call: TRBV4-2
d_call: TRBD2

cdr3_nt: TGTGCCACCCGACTGCCCCAGTACTTC
cdr3_aa: CATRLPQYF
clone_size: NA
j_call: TRBJ2-7
v_call: TRBV15
d_call: NA

cdr3_nt: TGTGCCAGCAGCGTAGTTTGGAACACTGAAGCTTTCTTT
cdr3_aa: CASSVVWNTEAFF
clone_size: NA
j_call: TRBJ1-1
v_call: TRBV9
d_call: NA

cdr3_nt: TGTGCCTGGACTCGGCGGGGGTATGAGCAGTTCTTC
cdr3_aa: CAWTRRGYEQFF
clone_size: few
j_call: TRBJ2-1
v_call: TRBV30
d_call: TRBD2

cdr3_nt: TGCGCCAGCAGCTTGGCCGGGGGAGCCAACTATGGCTACACCTTC
cdr3_aa: CASSLAGGANYGYTF
clone_size: NA
j_call: TRBJ1-2
v_call: TRBV5-1
d_call: NA

cdr3_nt: TGTGCTAGCAGCTTGGGCGAGCAGTACTTC
cdr3_aa: CASSLGEQYF
clone_size: few
j_call: TRBJ2-7
v_call: TRBV7-7
d_call: NA

cdr3_nt: TGCAGCGTTCGGGTGACAGGGTTGGGGCAGCCCCAGCATTTT
cdr3_aa: CSVRVTGLGQPQHF
clone_size: NA
j_call: TRBJ1-5
v_call: TRBV29-1
d_call: TRBD1

cdr3_nt: TGCAGCGTGGACGGGCGACAATTTTCCTACAATGAGCAGTTCTTC
cdr3_aa: CSVDGRQFSYNEQFF
clone_size: NA
j_call: TRBJ2-1
v_call: TRBV29-1
d_call: NA

cdr3_nt: TGTGCCAGCAGTTTCCAGGGGGCTAGAGAAAAACTGTTTTTT
cdr3_aa: CASSFQGAREKLFF
clone_size: NA
j_call: TRBJ1-4
v_call: TRBV27
d_call: TRBD1

cdr3_nt: TGCAGCGTGGACAGGGATGGAGGTGAAAAACTGTTTTTT
cdr3_aa: CSVDRDGGEKLFF
clone_size: NA
j_call: TRBJ1-4
v_call: TRBV29-1
d_call: TRBD1

cdr3_nt: TGTGCCAGCAGCTTACTTAGCACCGGCCGGGCCCAGTACTTC
cdr3_aa: CASSLLSTGRAQYF
clone_size: NA
j_call: TRBJ2-5
v_call: TRBV13
d_call: NA

cdr3_nt: TGTGCCAGCAGCTCAGAAGGGACAGGGGTTTCCGAGCAGTACTTC
cdr3_aa: CASSSEGTGVSEQYF
clone_size: medium-sized
j_call: TRBJ2-7
v_call: TRBV7-2
d_call: TRBD1

cdr3_nt: TGTGCCAGCACCCCTCAACTAGCGGGGACGGGGGAGCAGTACTTC
cdr3_aa: CASTPQLAGTGEQYF
clone_size: NA
j_call: TRBJ2-7
v_call: TRBV4-2
d_call: TRBD2

cdr3_nt: TGCAGCGTTGAGGGACACCCGTGGAATGAGCAGTTCTTC
cdr3_aa: CSVEGHPWNEQFF
clone_size: few
j_call: TRBJ2-1
v_call: TRBV29-1
d_call: NA

cdr3_nt: TGCAGCGTTGATTCTCCGGACAGGGGGGGCTATGGCTACACCTTC
cdr3_aa: CSVDSPDRGGYGYTF
clone_size: once
j_call: TRBJ1-2
v_call: TRBV29-1
d_call: TRBD1

cdr3_nt: TGTGCCAGCAGCCCCTCACAAAAAGAGACCCAGTACTTC
cdr3_aa: CASSPSQKETQYF
clone_size: NA
j_call: TRBJ2-5
v_call: TRBV11-2
d_call: NA

cdr3_nt: TGTGCCTGGAGTGTTACGACAGGGTCTGAAGCTTTCTTT
cdr3_aa: CAWSVTTGSEAFF
clone_size: NA
j_call: TRBJ1-1
v_call: TRBV30
d_call: TRBD1

cdr3_nt: TGCGCCAGCAGCTTGGTAGGAGATGGCTACACCTTC
cdr3_aa: CASSLVGDGYTF
clone_size: NA
j_call: TRBJ1-2
v_call: TRBV5-1
d_call: NA

cdr3_nt: TGTGCCAGCTCACCCCGGGCTAGCGGCTCCTACGAGCAGTACTTC
cdr3_aa: CASSPRASGSYEQYF
clone_size: NA
j_call: TRBJ2-7
v_call: TRBV18
d_call: TRBD2

cdr3_nt: TGTGCCAGCAGCCAGAACTCGGACGCCTTTTCTGGAAACACCATATATTTT
cdr3_aa: CASSQNSDAFSGNTIYF
clone_size: NA
j_call: TRBJ1-3
v_call: TRBV5-5
d_call: NA

cdr3_nt: TGTGCCACCAGCAGAGCCTTGACTAGCGGGAGTTGGTGGGAGACCCAGTACTTC
cdr3_aa: CATSRALTSGSWWETQYF
clone_size: once
j_call: TRBJ2-5
v_call: TRBV15
d_call: TRBD2

cdr3_nt: TGTGCCAGCAGCCGCACGGACGCGAACACCGGGGAGCTGTTTTTT
cdr3_aa: CASSRTDANTGELFF
clone_size: NA
j_call: TRBJ2-2
v_call: TRBV4-2
d_call: NA

cdr3_nt: TGTGCCAGCAGCCCGACATCCCCTTACTTC
cdr3_aa: CASSPTSPYF
clone_size: few
j_call: TRBJ2-5
v_call: TRBV7-8
d_call: NA

cdr3_nt: TGTGCCTGGAAGGCGGGACAGGCGGATGGAGAGACCCAGTACTTC
cdr3_aa: CAWKAGQADGETQYF
clone_size: few
j_call: TRBJ2-5
v_call: TRBV30
d_call: TRBD1

cdr3_nt: TGTGCCAGCAGCTTAGATCCGGGGGGAAACTATGGCTACACCTTC
cdr3_aa: CASSLDPGGNYGYTF
clone_size: NA
j_call: TRBJ1-2
v_call: TRBV7-2
d_call: NA

cdr3_nt: TGTGCCATCAGGGGACGGAACTATGGCTACACCTTC
cdr3_aa: CAIRGRNYGYTF
clone_size: NA
j_call: TRBJ1-2
v_call: TRBV10-3
d_call: NA

cdr3_nt: TGTGCCAGCAGCCCTAGTAGGAGCTCCTACGAGCAGTACTTC
cdr3_aa: CASSPSRSSYEQYF
clone_size: once
j_call: TRBJ2-7
v_call: TRBV7-6
d_call: NA

cdr3_nt: TGTGCCTGGAGTGGGGGACAGGGGGCTGACAATCAGCCCCAGCATTTT
cdr3_aa: CAWSGGQGADNQPQHF
clone_size: once
j_call: TRBJ1-5
v_call: TRBV30
d_call: TRBD1

cdr3_nt: TGCGCCAGCAGCCGTACAGGGGGCGGCGAGCAGTACTTC
cdr3_aa: CASSRTGGGEQYF
clone_size: NA
j_call: TRBJ2-7
v_call: TRBV4-1
d_call: TRBD1

cdr3_nt: TGTGCCAGCAGCTCCCACCCGGGAAACACCATATATTTT
cdr3_aa: CASSSHPGNTIYF
clone_size: medium-sized
j_call: TRBJ1-3
v_call: TRBV7-2
d_call: NA

cdr3_nt: TGTGCCAGCAGCCAAGGGTTCGGGGAGACCCAGTACTTC
cdr3_aa: CASSQGFGETQYF
clone_size: once
j_call: TRBJ2-5
v_call: TRBV7-2
d_call: NA

cdr3_nt: TGTGCCAGCAGCCCCAGATCGGCAGGGGGCTTAATTTACGAGCAGTACTTC
cdr3_aa: CASSPRSAGGLIYEQYF
clone_size: NA
j_call: TRBJ2-7
v_call: TRBV7-9
d_call: TRBD1

cdr3_nt: TGTGCCTTTGAGGTCCAGATGAACACTGAAGCTTTCTTT
cdr3_aa: CAFEVQMNTEAFF
clone_size: NA
j_call: TRBJ1-1
v_call: TRBV30
d_call: NA

cdr3_nt: TGTGCCTGGGGTCGCTCCTACGAGCAGTACTTC
cdr3_aa: CAWGRSYEQYF
clone_size: NA
j_call: TRBJ2-7
v_call: TRBV30
d_call: NA

cdr3_nt: TGTGCCAGCTCTACCTCGCGGACCTTTGAAGCTTTCTTT
cdr3_aa: CASSTSRTFEAFF
clone_size: NA
j_call: TRBJ1-1
v_call: TRBV7-2
d_call: NA

cdr3_nt: TGTGCCAGCAACTACGGAGGGTTTGGGACCGGGGAGCTGTTTTTT
cdr3_aa: CASNYGGFGTGELFF
clone_size: few
j_call: TRBJ2-2
v_call: TRBV6-5
d_call: NA

cdr3_nt: TGCGCCAGCAACCAGCGGGGGTTGGCAGACGAGCAGTACTTC
cdr3_aa: CASNQRGLADEQYF
clone_size: NA
j_call: TRBJ2-7
v_call: TRBV5-1
d_call: TRBD2

cdr3_nt: TGTGCCAGCAGTTCGGAAGGGGGCACCACAATACCCCAGCATTTT
cdr3_aa: CASSSEGGTTIPQHF
clone_size: few
j_call: TRBJ1-5
v_call: TRBV6-6
d_call: TRBD1

cdr3_nt: TGCAGCGGGGGTGAAGCGGGAGGAGAGGAGCAGTTCTTC
cdr3_aa: CSGGEAGGEEQFF
clone_size: few
j_call: TRBJ2-1
v_call: TRBV29-1
d_call: TRBD2

cdr3_nt: TGTGCCAGCAGTGTTATAAGGGTTGGCATTCAGCCCCAGCATTTT
cdr3_aa: CASSVIRVGIQPQHF
clone_size: NA
j_call: TRBJ1-5
v_call: TRBV2
d_call: NA

cdr3_nt: TGCGCCAGCAGCAACTCGGCGGGAGCGCCGATAGAGACCCAGTACTTC
cdr3_aa: CASSNSAGAPIETQYF
clone_size: NA
j_call: TRBJ2-5
v_call: TRBV5-1
d_call: TRBD2

cdr3_nt: TGTGCCAGCAGTTCCCCGCGACCCGAATACGAGCAGTACTTC
cdr3_aa: CASSSPRPEYEQYF
clone_size: once
j_call: TRBJ2-7
v_call: TRBV6-5
d_call: NA

cdr3_nt: TGTGCCAGCAGCCGAACCGGGACAGGGGCCTACGAGCAGTACTTC
cdr3_aa: CASSRTGTGAYEQYF
clone_size: few
j_call: TRBJ2-7
v_call: TRBV7-2
d_call: TRBD1